This entry describes one TCR beta chain. The target antigen is unknown. Only in-frame clones appear in the TCRdb table, and some are missing; sequencing was by immunoSEQ multiplex PCR. Here the sample spans approximately 92,000 clones, around 90% being singletons. The sample is drawn from a study of graft-versus-host responses after intestinal transplantation. About the study: Every transplant recipient was induced with anti-thymocyte globulin, then maintained on tacrolimus and steroids for two to three years.

Findings and caveats of the study: There were GvH clones found in recipient marrow, and some of them appeared first in ileum or blood.

V dropped 3 bases and J dropped 2; count of bases not matched to a gene: 2. This CDR3 has 15 amino acids. Germline assignment: CDR1 SGHDT and CDR2 YYEEEE. The rearrangement links TRBV5-6 to TRBJ2-7; the match to TRBD2 covers 13 bases. The source of this sequence is a human donor who received an intestinal transplant. The specimen was unstimulated CD8+ T cells sorted from spleen or lymph node cells, collected before intestinal transplant. CDR3 sequence (DNA): TGTGCCAGCAGCTACGGACTAGCGGGAGCCTACGAGCAGTACTTC. Residues: CASSYGLAGAYEQYF.